This T cell receptor (beta chain) was documented in a study of OX40 agonist ivuxolimab in advanced cancers. The CDR3 totals 15 residues. The germline V gene has CDR1 SGHTS and CDR2 YDEGEE. V trimming: 2 bases; J trimming: 8 bases; junction bases outside the gene matches: 7. The repertoire was sequenced with immunoSEQ multiplex PCR; TCRdb's copy has only in-frame clones and lacks some. Found here are 67,000 or so clones, 85% of them singletons; the top ten hold 3.5% to 4%. Peripheral blood came from all dose cohorts at three timepoints. This sequence joins TRBV5-8 and TRBJ1-5, with 10 bases that match TRBD1. The specimen comprised CD4+ or CD8+ T cells sorted from blood, sampled in a trial of the OX40 agonist ivuxolimab. The source is an adult with an advanced solid tumor such as melanoma, head and neck, liver or kidney cancer. The CDR3, as DNA: TGTGCCAGCAGCTTTCCGGGACAGGGGTTAGAGCCCCAGCATTTT. Translating it yields CASSFPGQGLEPQHF.